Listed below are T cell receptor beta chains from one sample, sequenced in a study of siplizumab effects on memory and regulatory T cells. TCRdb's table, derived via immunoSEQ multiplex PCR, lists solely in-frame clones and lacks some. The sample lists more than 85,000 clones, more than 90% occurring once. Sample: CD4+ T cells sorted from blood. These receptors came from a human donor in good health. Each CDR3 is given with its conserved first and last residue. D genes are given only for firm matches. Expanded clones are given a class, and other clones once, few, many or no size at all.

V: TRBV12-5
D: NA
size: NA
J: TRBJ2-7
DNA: TGTGCTAGTGGTTCCGGGACTGACTGGCAGTGGGAGCAGTACTTC
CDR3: CASGSGTDWQWEQYF

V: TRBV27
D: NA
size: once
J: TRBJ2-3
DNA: TGTGCCAGCAGGCCCGCAGGAGGGGATACGCAGTATTTT
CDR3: CASRPAGGDTQYF

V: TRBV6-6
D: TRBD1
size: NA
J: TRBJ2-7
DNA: TGTGCCAGCAGTAGGGACAGTCCCTACGAGCAGTACTTC
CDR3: CASSRDSPYEQYF

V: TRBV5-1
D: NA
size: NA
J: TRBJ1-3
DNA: TGCGCCAGCAGCTTAGATGGAGGGGGAAACACCATATATTTT
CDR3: CASSLDGGGNTIYF

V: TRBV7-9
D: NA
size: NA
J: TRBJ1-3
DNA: TGTGCCAGCAGCTTAGCTTTAGGCTCTGGAAACACCATATATTTT
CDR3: CASSLALGSGNTIYF

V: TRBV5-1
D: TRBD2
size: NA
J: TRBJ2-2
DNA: TGCGCCAGCAGCCAGGGACTAGCGATATACACCGGGGAGCTGTTTTTT
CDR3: CASSQGLAIYTGELFF

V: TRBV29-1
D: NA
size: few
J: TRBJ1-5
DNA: TGCAGCGTTGTTTTCGGAAATCAGCCCCAGCATTTT
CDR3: CSVVFGNQPQHF

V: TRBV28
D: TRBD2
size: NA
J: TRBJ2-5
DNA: TGTGCCAGCAGGCGAGGACTAGCGGGGGTTACCCAAGAGACCCAGTACTTC
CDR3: CASRRGLAGVTQETQYF

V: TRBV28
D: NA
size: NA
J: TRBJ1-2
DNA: TGTGCCAGCAGTCTTGATAACTATGGCTACACCTTC
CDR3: CASSLDNYGYTF

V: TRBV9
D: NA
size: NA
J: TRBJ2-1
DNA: TGTGCCAGCAGCCCCGACTCTCACCCCTACAATGAGCAGTTCTTC
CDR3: CASSPDSHPYNEQFF

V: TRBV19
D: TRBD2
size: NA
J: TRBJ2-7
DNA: TGTGCCAGTACTTCCCCCGGGACTACCTACGAATGGGAGCAGTACTTC
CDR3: CASTSPGTTYEWEQYF

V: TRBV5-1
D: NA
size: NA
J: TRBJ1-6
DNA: TGCGCCAGCAGCTTGGCTACAGGGTCAAATTCACCCCTCCACTTT
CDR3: CASSLATGSNSPLHF

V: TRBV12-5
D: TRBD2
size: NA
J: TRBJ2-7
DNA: TGTGCTAGTGGTTTGGTACTAGCGGGGACTTACGAGCAGTACTTC
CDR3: CASGLVLAGTYEQYF